The next 27 T cell receptor beta chains were all read from a single sample in a study of PD-L1 blockade in urothelial cancer. Profiling relied on immunoSEQ multiplex PCR, and the TCRdb table lists in-frame clones only, not all of them. The sample includes 35,000 to 55,000 clones, more than 65% seen only once; the top ten take roughly 2.8%. This sample comprised PBMCs, obtained around atezolizumab (anti-PD-L1) treatment. These receptors came from a man between 65 and 80 years old with urothelial cancer.

This clone has only one observation. The chain employs TRBV7-2 and TRBJ2-1, with 8 bases aligning to TRBD2. CDR3 size: 15 residues. Germline V lookup: CDR1 SGHTA, CDR2 FQGNSA. The V gene end was trimmed by 4 bases and the J gene end by 1 base; junction bases not matched to a gene: 3. DNA for the CDR3: TGTGCCAGCAGCTCCCCTAGCGGGTCCTACAATGAGCAGTTCTTC. Protein product: CASSSPSGSYNEQFF.

This chain's CDR3 is CASSPGQGGQPQHF. For the CDR3, the DNA is TGTGCCAGCAGCCCGGGACAGGGAGGTCAGCCCCAGCATTTT. The chain recombines TRBV7-2 with TRBJ1-5, with 9 bases lining up with TRBD1. Germline V lookup: CDR1 SGHTA, CDR2 FQGNSA. With 5 bases clipped from V and 6 bases from J, the junction kept 5 bases outside the gene matches. The CDR3 has 14 residues.

The chain has TRBV14 and TRBJ2-2; tentative D call: TRBD2 (5 bases). Germline-derived CDR1 and CDR2 are SGHDN and FVKESK. The CDR3 is 16 amino acids. The V gene lost 4 bases and the J gene lost 8 bases, with 20 bases spanning the gap. As DNA, the CDR3 is TGTGCCAGCAGCCGGACGCGGGTGGCTAGTCCGGGGGAGCTGTTTTTT. Translating it yields CASSRTRVASPGELFF.

This clone came up once. This chain uses TRBV6-5 with TRBJ2-5; tentative D call: TRBD1 (6 bases). Trimming took off 0 bases at V and 1 base at J, with 12 bases between the two ends. This CDR3 contains 16 residues. CDR1 is MNHEY and CDR2 is SVGAGI in the germline V gene. The CDR3 here is CASSYSRTDLQETQYF. The CDR3 DNA follows: TGTGCCAGCAGTTACTCCCGGACAGATCTCCAAGAGACCCAGTACTTC.

The V call is TRBV5-4, the J call TRBJ2-2; D assignment may be TRBD1 or TRBD2 (5 bases each). This CDR3 comprises 15 residues. Trimming took 4 bases from V and 0 from J, leaving 10 bases between them. CDR1 and CDR2 (germline): SGHNT, YYREEE (reference sequence). Here the CDR3 reads CASSLGRANTGELFF. The CDR3 DNA reads as TGTGCCAGCAGCCTGGGGCGGGCGAACACCGGGGAGCTGTTTTTT.

The chain carries TRBV6-5 and TRBJ1-5; maybe TRBD1 (5 bases). Trimming took 6 bases from V and 7 from J, leaving 19 bases between them. Germline loops: CDR1 MNHEY, CDR2 SVGAGI. CDR3 length: 15 amino acids. CDR3 DNA: TGTGCCAGCAGCACTGACCCGGGGGGGGAACAGCCCCAGCATTTT. Translation gives CASSTDPGGEQPQHF.

The chain is built from TRBV2 and TRBJ2-7; tentatively, D is TRBD2 (6 bases). CDR1 and CDR2 (germline): SNHLY, FYNNEI. V lost 8 bases, J lost 1 base, and 18 bases lay in between. The CDR3 length is 15 residues. CDR3 loop: CASSPGTGVSYEQYF. The CDR3 coding sequence is TGTGCCAGCTCACCCGGGACGGGAGTTTCCTACGAGCAGTACTTC.

The chain couples TRBV13 to TRBJ2-2; no clear D. The germline V and J ends were trimmed by 0 bases and 7 bases, with 18 bases remaining between them. From germline, CDR1 is PRHDT and CDR2 FYEKMQ (reference sequence). The CDR3 has 17 amino acids. The CDR3 reads CASSLGASQPYGGELFF. The DNA of the CDR3 is TGTGCCAGCAGCTTAGGGGCGTCACAGCCCTACGGCGGGGAGCTGTTTTTT. The variable domain in full, with the rest retrieved from reference TRBV13 and TRBJ2-2, is AAGVIQSPRHLIKEKRETATLKCYPIPRHDTVYWYQQGPGQDPQFLISFYEKMQSDKGSIPDRFSAQQFSDYHSELNMSSLELGDSALYFCASSLGASQPYGGELFFGEGSRLTVL.

The chain is built from TRBV11-2 and TRBJ2-1; 9 nucleotides agree with TRBD2. CDR3 size: 15 residues. Germline CDR1 SGHAT, CDR2 FQNNGV. Trimming cost V 1 base and J 4 bases; bases outside gene matches: 2. DNA of the CDR3: TGTGCCAGCAGCTTAGGACTAGCGGAATACAATGAGCAGTTCTTC. This encodes CASSLGLAEYNEQFF. The full variable domain, with the rest looked up from reference TRBV11-2 and TRBJ2-1, is EAGVAQSPRYKIIEKRQSVAFWCNPISGHATLYWYQQILGQGPKLLIQFQNNGVVDDSQLPKDRFSAERLKGVDSTLKIQPAKLEDSAVYLCASSLGLAEYNEQFFGPGTRLTVL.

The chain couples TRBV28 to TRBJ1-2; 8 bases map to TRBD1. The length of the CDR3 is 17 residues. Germline V CDR1 and CDR2: MDHEN, SYDVKM. Germline trimming cut 2 bases from V and 0 bases from J; bases unmatched to any gene: 8. As DNA, the CDR3 is TGTGCCAGCAGTTTAACCCCACAGGGGGGATCTAACTATGGCTACACCTTC. It translates to CASSLTPQGGSNYGYTF.

The gene calls are TRBV6-6 and TRBJ1-2, with D tentatively TRBD1 (6 bases). The V and J ends lost 6 bases and 7 bases respectively, with 15 bases between them. Per the germline V gene, CDR1 is MNHNY and CDR2 is SVGAGI (reference sequence). CDR3 size: 13 residues. In DNA form, the CDR3 reads TGTGCCAGCAGCCATAACAGGGAAGGTGGCTACACCTTC. Translation gives CASSHNREGGYTF.

The V gene is TRBV5-6, the J gene TRBJ2-1; 10 nucleotides match TRBD1. CDR3 size: 14 residues. Trimming took 6 bases from V and 7 from J; bases not matched to a gene: 7. Germline V gene lookup returns CDR1 SGHDT and CDR2 YYEEEE. In nucleotides, the CDR3 is TGTGCCAGCAAACGACAGGGGGCGAATAATGAGCAGTTCTTC. Amino acids: CASKRQGANNEQFF.

CDR3 DNA: TGTGCCAGCAGCCAAGATCCGGATAGCGGGAGCCGGGAGACCCAGTACTTC. Protein: CASSQDPDSGSRETQYF. The chain links TRBV4-2 to TRBJ2-5; 9 positions match TRBD2. Germline V gene sequence: CDR1 LGHNA, CDR2 YNFKEQ. The CDR3 spans 17 residues. V was pared by 0 bases and J by 5 bases, with 10 bases of the junction left unmatched.

V and J are TRBV7-8 and TRBJ1-5, with a weak D call TRBD1 (5 bases). The germline V gene encodes CDR1 SGHVS and CDR2 FQNEAQ. V lost 2 bases to trimming and J lost 3 bases, with 11 bases between them. The CDR3 is 15 residues long. CDR3 DNA sequence: TGTGCCAGCAGCTTAAGACGGACATACAATCAGCCCCAGCATTTT. Protein sequence: CASSLRRTYNQPQHF. Supplemented by reference TRBV7-8 and TRBJ1-5, the full variable domain reads GAGVSQSPRYKVAKRGQDVALRCDPISGHVSLFWYQQALGQGPEFLTYFQNEAQLDKSGLPSDRFFAERPEGSVSTLKIQRTQQEDSAVYLCASSLRRTYNQPQHFGDGTRLSIL.

This chain joins TRBV11-2 and TRBJ2-3; 7 bases are shared with TRBD2. Germline assignment: CDR1 SGHAT and CDR2 FQNNGV. J gave up 8 bases and V 0 bases, and 8 bases lay outside the gene matches. The CDR3 is 15 amino acids. The CDR3 loop is CASSLESGGLATQYF. DNA for the CDR3: TGTGCCAGCAGCTTAGAATCGGGAGGACTGGCTACGCAGTATTTT.

This clone was counted a single time. The genes are TRBV5-1 and TRBJ1-1; D is uncertain. The CDR3 is 13 amino acids. V lost 0 bases, J lost 8 bases, and 11 bases lay in between. Germline V gives CDR1 SGHRS, CDR2 YFSETQ. This CDR3 reads CASSLDILGEAFF. The CDR3 bases are TGCGCCAGCAGCTTGGACATCCTCGGGGAAGCTTTCTTT.

The V call is TRBV6-1, the J call TRBJ1-2; D not certain. The CDR3 is made up of 15 amino acids. Trimming pared 4 bases from V and 0 bases from J, leaving 12 bases between. Looked up from germline, CDR1 is MNHNS and CDR2 is SASEGT. CDR3: CASSGGVHANYGYTF. For the CDR3, the DNA is TGTGCCAGCAGTGGGGGAGTACATGCTAACTATGGCTACACCTTC.

The chain recombines TRBV9 with TRBJ2-5; possibly TRBD1 for D (6 bases). Germline loops: CDR1 SGDLS, CDR2 YYNGEE. The CDR3 totals 14 residues. Trimming shortened V by 4 bases and J by 5 bases, and 15 bases separated the two germline ends. This chain's CDR3 is CASSPGQPAETQYF. As DNA, the CDR3 is TGTGCCAGCAGCCCCGGACAGCCTGCGGAGACCCAGTACTTC.

The chain is built from TRBV6-5 and TRBJ2-3; D possibly corresponds to TRBD2 (6 bases). The V end was cut by 4 bases, the J end by 2 bases, with 10 bases between. Germline V CDR1 and CDR2: MNHEY, SVGAGI. The CDR3 is made up of 14 amino acids. CDR3 protein: CASSSTSSTDTQYF. CDR3 coding DNA: TGTGCCAGCAGTTCGACTAGTTCCACAGATACGCAGTATTTT.

V usage is TRBV6-1 and J usage is TRBJ2-7; 11 bases agree with TRBD1. Germline V gene lookup returns CDR1 MNHNS and CDR2 SASEGT. J gave up 4 bases and V 4 bases, and 9 bases lay outside the gene matches. This CDR3 spans 16 amino acids. The CDR3 nucleotides are TGTGCCAGCAGTGGATCTTGGACAGGGGGCGTGTACGAGCAGTACTTC. Translation: CASSGSWTGGVYEQYF.

This clone was counted between two and nine times. V is TRBV11-2 and J is TRBJ2-7; 9 bases line up with TRBD2. Germline-derived CDR1 and CDR2 are SGHAT and FQNNGV. The CDR3 sequence is 17 residues long. V shed 0 bases and J 0 bases; nucleotides not matched to a gene: 6. The CDR3 DNA follows: TGTGCCAGCAGCTTAGATCTAACTAGCGGGCTCTCCTACGAGCAGTACTTC. Translating gives CASSLDLTSGLSYEQYF.

This chain connects TRBV5-6 to TRBJ2-7, with 7 nucleotides matching TRBD1. CDR3 length: 14 amino acids. V dropped 5 bases and J dropped 2; count of bases not matched to a gene: 7. Germline V gives CDR1 SGHDT, CDR2 YYEEEE. The CDR3 region has the DNA TGTGCCAGCAGTTTCCGGGGACAGCCCTACGAGCAGTACTTC. It translates to CASSFRGQPYEQYF. Full variable domain (missing parts from reference TRBV5-6 and TRBJ2-7): DAGVTQSPTHLIKTRGQQVTLRCSPKSGHDTVSWYQQALGQGPQFIFQYYEEEERQRGNFPDRFSGHQFPNYSSELNVNALLLGDSALYLCASSFRGQPYEQYFGPGTRLTVT.

This chain's CDR3 is CASSGRVRGEKLFF. The CDR3 DNA follows: TGTGCCAGCAGTGGTAGAGTGCGGGGTGAAAAACTGTTTTTT. The chain recombines TRBV6-1 with TRBJ1-4; D is undetermined. V was pared by 4 bases and J by 7 bases, with 13 bases between. CDR1 is MNHNS, CDR2 SASEGT, per germline. CDR3 length: 14 amino acids.

The gene calls are TRBV28 and TRBJ2-1; a possible D gene is TRBD1 (5 bases). Germline lookup yields CDR1 MDHEN and CDR2 SYDVKM. CDR3 size: 15 residues. The germline V and J ends were trimmed by 5 bases and 6 bases, with 17 bases remaining between them. CDR3 protein: CASSPSSPGPNEQFF. CDR3 DNA: TGTGCCAGCAGTCCCTCGTCGCCAGGGCCCAATGAGCAGTTCTTC.

V gene TRBV28 combines with J gene TRBJ2-5, with TRBD1 matching over 7 bases. CDR3 length: 15 residues. Germline V gives CDR1 MDHEN, CDR2 SYDVKM. Trimming removed 4 bases from V and 2 bases from J; junction bases left unmatched: 7. The CDR3 bases are TGTGCCAGCAGTTCCGTACAGGGGTTTCAAGAGACCCAGTACTTC. Protein: CASSSVQGFQETQYF.

The chain has TRBV7-6 and TRBJ1-1; TRBD1 is a possible D gene (5 bases). The germline gives CDR1 SGHVS, CDR2 FNYEAQ. The CDR3 runs 14 residues. Trimming removed 5 bases at V and 0 bases at J, with 10 bases between. Written as DNA, the CDR3 is TGTGCCAGCAGCCCGGGGGGAATGAACACTGAAGCTTTCTTT. Amino acids: CASSPGGMNTEAFF.

CDR3 DNA: TGTGCCAGCAGTTCGAACGGGACAGATTACCTTATGAACACTGAAGCTTTCTTT. This encodes CASSSNGTDYLMNTEAFF. The genes are TRBV7-2 and TRBJ1-1; 7 bases align to TRBD1. CDR3 length: 18 amino acids. Trimming removed 6 bases from V and 0 bases from J; junction bases left unmatched: 16. CDR1 and CDR2 from the germline V gene are SGHTA and FQGNSA.